The rows below give T cell receptor beta chains drawn from one sample of a study of regulatory T cells in long-lasting Graves disease. TCRdb analysed the multiplex PCR reads with MiXCR anew, one entry per CDR3 protein. The table has about 420,000 distinct CDR3 sequences, around 24% seen once. The sequenced sample was peripheral blood mononuclear cells (PBMCs), obtained when the disease was refractory, from a patient treated with antithyroid drugs. Receptors were obtained from a female donor with Graves disease. Both conserved end residues are part of each CDR3. The D gene is left open where the match is weak. Expanded clones are given a class, and other clones once, few, many or no size at all.

j_gene | v_gene | d_gene | abundance | CDR3nt | CDR3aa
TRBJ2-2 | TRBV15 | NA | NA | TGTGCCACCAGACTGGTGGGGTCTAACACCGGGGAGCTGTTTTTT | CATRLVGSNTGELFF
TRBJ2-4 | TRBV29-1 | TRBD2 | NA | TGCAGCGTCGAGGGGATGAGCGGGAGTCGGGACATTCAGTACTTC | CSVEGMSGSRDIQYF
TRBJ2-3 | TRBV6-2/TRBV6-3 | TRBD2 | many | TGTGCCAGCAGTTATCCTAGCGGAGCTAGCACAGATACGCAGTATTTT | CASSYPSGASTDTQYF
TRBJ1-5 | TRBV27 | TRBD1 | NA | TGTGCCAGCAGACAAAACCAGGGGGTCTCCGGGCCCCAGCATTTT | CASRQNQGVSGPQHF
TRBJ2-4 | TRBV4-1 | TRBD2 | NA | TGCGCCAGCAGCCAAAGGGGACTAGCGGGAGAAGTAGCCAAAAACATTCAGTACTTC | CASSQRGLAGEVAKNIQYF
TRBJ1-4 | TRBV13 | TRBD1 | few | TGTGCCAGCAGCGGACAGGGGGCGGCTAATGAAAAACTGTTTTTT | CASSGQGAANEKLFF
TRBJ1-4 | TRBV3-1 | TRBD1 | NA | TGTGCCAGCAGCCAAGAAACCCCGGTCCCCGGACAGGGCGTTGCAACTAATGAAAAACTGTTTTTT | CASSQETPVPGQGVATNEKLFF
TRBJ1-4 | TRBV30 | TRBD1 | many | TGTGCCTGGATGGGGACAGTCGAAAAACTGTTTTTT | CAWMGTVEKLFF
TRBJ2-7 | TRBV7-2 | NA | medium-sized | TGTGCCAGCAGCTTAGCGCTCTCGGCCTACGAGCAGTACTTC | CASSLALSAYEQYF
TRBJ1-5 | TRBV28 | NA | few | TGTGCCAGCAGTTTCACAGGGTTGGCCAATCAGCCCCAGCATTTT | CASSFTGLANQPQHF
TRBJ2-7 | TRBV6-5 | NA | many | TGTGCCAGCAGTTACGGGGCAGACTCCTACGAGCAGTACTTC | CASSYGADSYEQYF
TRBJ1-2 | TRBV4-1 | NA | few | TGCGCCAGCAGCCAAATCGGAGGGGGGGCGGGCTACACCTTC | CASSQIGGGAGYTF
TRBJ2-7 | TRBV5-6 | NA | once | TGTGCCAGCAGCTCACTTCTTGGGCCCGAGCAGTACTTC | CASSSLLGPEQYF
TRBJ2-7 | TRBV20-1 | TRBD2 | many | TGCAGTGCTAGGACTAGCGGGAGGACCTACGAGCAGTACTTC | CSARTSGRTYEQYF
TRBJ2-2 | TRBV27 | NA | NA | TGTGCCAGCACGATAGGGGGAGGGTCGAGCACCGGGGAGCTGTTTTTT | CASTIGGGSSTGELFF
TRBJ2-5 | TRBV7-2 | NA | NA | TGTGCCAGCAGCCTAGACCCAGTGGAGACCCAGTACTTC | CASSLDPVETQYF
TRBJ1-1 | TRBV18 | NA | few | TGTGCCAGCTCACGTCGACAGGAGAACACTGAAGCTTTCTTT | CASSRRQENTEAFF
TRBJ2-1 | TRBV28 | NA | NA | TGTGCCGCCCGGGGGGCGGGAGCAGGTGGTAATGAGCAGTTCTTC | CAARGAGAGGNEQFF
TRBJ1-6 | TRBV2 | NA | many | TGTGCCAGCAGTGACTTCGGGGGGCAGGTTAATTCACCCCTCCACTTT | CASSDFGGQVNSPLHF
TRBJ1-6 | TRBV7-9 | NA | NA | TGTGCCAGCAGCTTAGGGACAGTCAATTCACCCCTCCACTTT | CASSLGTVNSPLHF
TRBJ1-6 | TRBV6-1 | TRBD1 | few | TGTGCCAGCAAGGACAGGGATTCACCCCTCCACTTT | CASKDRDSPLHF
TRBJ1-6 | TRBV20-1 | NA | many | TGCAGTGCTTCGACCGGGAGCCCTAATTCACCCCTCCACTTT | CSASTGSPNSPLHF
TRBJ1-5 | TRBV5-5 | NA | NA | TGTGCCAGCAGCTCTGGGGTGGACACATGGAGCAATCAGCCCCAGCATTTT | CASSSGVDTWSNQPQHF
TRBJ2-7 | TRBV16 | TRBD1 | NA | TGTGCCAGCAGCCAAGCCCGGGGACAGGGTATCTACGAGCAGTACTTC | CASSQARGQGIYEQYF
TRBJ2-5 | TRBV5-5 | NA | NA | TGTGCCAGCAGCCTGGGGCACCTCCGGGAGACCCAGTACTTC | CASSLGHLRETQYF
TRBJ2-7 | TRBV10-3 | NA | few | TGTGCCATCGTCCCCTACGAGCAGTACTTC | CAIVPYEQYF
TRBJ1-4 | TRBV4-2 | NA | NA | TGTGCCAGCAGCCAAGAGAGAACAGGGCGCTTGAATGAAAAACTGTTTTTT | CASSQERTGRLNEKLFF
TRBJ2-1 | TRBV20-1 | NA | NA | TGCAGTGCTAGAGCAGGCGACTCCTACAATGAGCAGTTCTTC | CSARAGDSYNEQFF
TRBJ2-5 | TRBV19 | TRBD2 | NA | TGTGCCAGTAGTATGTTACTAGCGGGGCAACAAGAGACCCAGTACTTC | CASSMLLAGQQETQYF
TRBJ1-1 | TRBV18 | NA | NA | TGTGCCAGCTCACCGGTGGCAAAGAACACTGAAGCTTTCTTT | CASSPVAKNTEAFF
TRBJ2-7 | TRBV6-2/TRBV6-3 | NA | few | TGTGCCAGCAGTTACTTGGGCAGGGGACACTACGAGCAGTACTTC | CASSYLGRGHYEQYF
TRBJ2-1 | TRBV6-2/TRBV6-3 | TRBD2 | NA | TGTGCCAGCAGTTACCGTCTGGCGGGCGGGAGTTTCTACAATGAGCAGTTCTTC | CASSYRLAGGSFYNEQFF
TRBJ1-1 | TRBV7-2 | NA | NA | TGTGCCAGCAGCCAAGATCCCGACACTGAAGCTTTCTTT | CASSQDPDTEAFF
TRBJ1-1 | TRBV7-9 | NA | NA | TGTGCCAGCAGCGCAGCGGCACAGGGGAACACTGAAGCTTTCTTT | CASSAAAQGNTEAFF
TRBJ1-2 | TRBV12-3/TRBV12-4 | NA | many | TGTGCCAGCAGCTTATTGGGAGATGGCTACACCTTC | CASSLLGDGYTF
TRBJ2-2 | TRBV7-2 | TRBD2 | few | TGTGCCAGCAGCTTTCGTCTAGCGGGAGCTCCATTGGTGACCGGGGAGCTGTTTTTT | CASSFRLAGAPLVTGELFF
TRBJ1-5 | TRBV19 | NA | NA | TGTGCCAGTAGTATGGAAGGGGACAATCAGCCCCAGCATTTT | CASSMEGDNQPQHF
TRBJ1-5 | TRBV20-1 | TRBD1 | many | TGCAGTGCTCACACAGGGGGCAGTGGCAATCAGCCCCAGCATTTT | CSAHTGGSGNQPQHF
TRBJ1-2 | TRBV7-2 | NA | NA | TGTGCCAGCAGCACAGGGTTGGTCGACCGGGGCTACACCTTC | CASSTGLVDRGYTF
TRBJ2-1 | TRBV7-3 | NA | NA | TGTGCCAGCAGCTTATTAGCGGTCCATTCTCAATCCTACAATGAGCAGTTCTTC | CASSLLAVHSQSYNEQFF
TRBJ2-7 | TRBV28 | TRBD2 | many | TGTGCCAGCTCGATAGCGGGAGCAGGAATGAGTGAGCAGTACTTC | CASSIAGAGMSEQYF
TRBJ2-7 | TRBV6-2/TRBV6-3 | NA | NA | TGTGCCAGCAGTGTCGGGGTCGAGCAGTACTTC | CASSVGVEQYF
TRBJ2-3 | TRBV5-1 | TRBD2 | NA | TGCGCCAGCAGCTCGGGACTAGCGGGAAGTCATACGCAGTATTTT | CASSSGLAGSHTQYF
TRBJ2-7 | TRBV19 | NA | few | TGTGCCAGTAGTATACGGGCGGGGACGGACGAGCAGTACTTC | CASSIRAGTDEQYF
TRBJ1-6 | TRBV20-1 | NA | many | TGCAGTGCTACCCGACAGTATAATTCACCCCTCCACTTT | CSATRQYNSPLHF
TRBJ1-5 | TRBV7-2 | NA | many | TGTGCCAGCAGCTTAGATTCGGGGGGCAATCAGCCCCAGCATTTT | CASSLDSGGNQPQHF
TRBJ2-6 | TRBV9 | NA | NA | TGTGCCAGCAGCGTAGGTATAGGCAGGCTACGCTCTGGGGCCAACGTCCTGACTTTC | CASSVGIGRLRSGANVLTF
TRBJ2-7 | TRBV12-3/TRBV12-4 | NA | many | TGTGCCAGCAGTTTTTCCGTTGGTGGGGGCAACGAGCAGTACTTC | CASSFSVGGGNEQYF
TRBJ2-4 | TRBV2 | NA | many | TGTGCCAGCGCCGAGGACGGCCCACTAGCCAAAAACATTCAGTACTTC | CASAEDGPLAKNIQYF
TRBJ1-4 | TRBV5-6 | TRBD1 | NA | TGTGCCAGCAGCTCACAGGGGTTTAAGGAAAAACTGTTTTTT | CASSSQGFKEKLFF
TRBJ1-4 | TRBV30 | TRBD1 | NA | TGTGCCTGGAGCCAGGGGGCAACTAATGAAAAACTGTTTTTT | CAWSQGATNEKLFF
TRBJ2-7 | TRBV25-1 | TRBD2 | NA | TGTGCCAGCAGTGAGCACGAGCGGGACTCCTACGAGCAGTACTTC | CASSEHERDSYEQYF
TRBJ1-5 | TRBV7-9 | TRBD1 | few | TGTCCCAGCAGCTTAGATATGGCAGGGGGAAGCAATCAGCCCCAGCATTTT | CPSSLDMAGGSNQPQHF
TRBJ2-4 | TRBV28 | NA | many | TGTGCCAGCAGTTTAATCAGAGGAGCCAAAAACATTCAGTACTTC | CASSLIRGAKNIQYF
TRBJ2-6 | TRBV27 | TRBD2 | NA | TGTGCCAGCAGTACAAAACCGGGACTAGAATCTCCTGGGGCCAACGTCCTGACTTTC | CASSTKPGLESPGANVLTF
TRBJ2-5 | TRBV14 | NA | few | TGTGCCAGCAGCCAAACGTTCGCACGGGAGACCCAGTACTTC | CASSQTFARETQYF